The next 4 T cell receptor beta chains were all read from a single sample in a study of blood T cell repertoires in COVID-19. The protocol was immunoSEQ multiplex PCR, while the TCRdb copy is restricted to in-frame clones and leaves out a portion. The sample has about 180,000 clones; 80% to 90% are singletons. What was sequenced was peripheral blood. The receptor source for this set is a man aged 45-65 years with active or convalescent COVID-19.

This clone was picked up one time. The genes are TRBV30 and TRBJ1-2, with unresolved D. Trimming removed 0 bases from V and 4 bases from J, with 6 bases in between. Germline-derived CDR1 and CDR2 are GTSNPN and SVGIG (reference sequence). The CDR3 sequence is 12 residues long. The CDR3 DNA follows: TGTGCCTGGAGTGTACTAGGCTATGGCTACACCTTC. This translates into CAWSVLGYGYTF. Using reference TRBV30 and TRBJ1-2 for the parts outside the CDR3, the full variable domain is SQTIHQWPATLVQPVGSPLSLECTVEGTSNPNLYWYRQAAGRGLQLLFYSVGIGQISSEVPQNLSASRPQDRQFILSSKKLLLSDSGFYLCAWSVLGYGYTFGSGTRLTVV.

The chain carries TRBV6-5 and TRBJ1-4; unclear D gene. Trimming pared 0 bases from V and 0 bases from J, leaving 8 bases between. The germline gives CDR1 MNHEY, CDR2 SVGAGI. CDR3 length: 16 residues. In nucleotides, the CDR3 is TGTGCCAGCAGTTACTCACCGGTTGCAACTAATGAAAAACTGTTTTTT. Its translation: CASSYSPVATNEKLFF.

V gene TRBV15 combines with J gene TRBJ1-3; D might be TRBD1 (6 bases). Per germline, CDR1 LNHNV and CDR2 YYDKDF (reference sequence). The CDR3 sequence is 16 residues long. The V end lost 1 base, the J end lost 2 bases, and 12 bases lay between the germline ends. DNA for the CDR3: TGTGCCACCAGCAGAGTGGGGGGGGCCCCTGGAAACACCATATATTTT. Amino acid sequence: CATSRVGGAPGNTIYF.

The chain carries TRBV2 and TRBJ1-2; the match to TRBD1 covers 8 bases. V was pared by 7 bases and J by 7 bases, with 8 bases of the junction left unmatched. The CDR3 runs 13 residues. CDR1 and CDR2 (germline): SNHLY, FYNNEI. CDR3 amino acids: CASTGSGTGGYTF. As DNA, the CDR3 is TGTGCCAGCACAGGCTCCGGGACAGGTGGCTACACCTTC.